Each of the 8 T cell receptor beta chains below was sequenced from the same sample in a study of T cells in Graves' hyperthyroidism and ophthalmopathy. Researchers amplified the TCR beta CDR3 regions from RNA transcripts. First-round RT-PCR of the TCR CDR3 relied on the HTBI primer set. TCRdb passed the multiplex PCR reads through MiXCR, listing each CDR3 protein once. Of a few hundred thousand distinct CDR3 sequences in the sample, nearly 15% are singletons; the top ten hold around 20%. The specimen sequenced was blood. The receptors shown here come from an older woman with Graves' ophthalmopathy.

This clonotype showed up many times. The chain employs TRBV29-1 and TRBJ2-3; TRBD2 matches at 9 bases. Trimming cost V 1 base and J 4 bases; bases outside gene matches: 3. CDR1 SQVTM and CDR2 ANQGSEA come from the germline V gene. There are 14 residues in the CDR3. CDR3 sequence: CSVEGSGRSDTQYF. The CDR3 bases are TGCAGCGTTGAAGGTAGCGGGAGATCAGATACGCAGTATTTT.

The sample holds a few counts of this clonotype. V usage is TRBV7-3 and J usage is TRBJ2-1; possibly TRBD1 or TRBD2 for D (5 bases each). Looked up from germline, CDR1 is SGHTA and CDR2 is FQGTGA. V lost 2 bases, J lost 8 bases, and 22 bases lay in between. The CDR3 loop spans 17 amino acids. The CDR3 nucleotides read TGTGCCAGCAGCTTATTGGGGGAGTGGGGCCCACACGATGAGCAGTTCTTC. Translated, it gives CASSLLGEWGPHDEQFF. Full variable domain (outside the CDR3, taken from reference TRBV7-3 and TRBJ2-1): GAGVSQTPSNKVTEKGKYVELRCDPISGHTALYWYRQSLGQGPEFLIYFQGTGAADDSGLPNDRFFAVRPEGSVSTLKIQRTERGDSAVYLCASSLLGEWGPHDEQFFGPGTRLTVL.

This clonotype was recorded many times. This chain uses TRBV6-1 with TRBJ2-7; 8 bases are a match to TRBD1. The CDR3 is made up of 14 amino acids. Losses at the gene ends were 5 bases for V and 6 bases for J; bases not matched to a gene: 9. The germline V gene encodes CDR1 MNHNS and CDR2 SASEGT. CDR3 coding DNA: TGTGCCAGCAGTCCCTCCCGGGACAGGTTCGAGCAGTACTTC. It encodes CASSPSRDRFEQYF.

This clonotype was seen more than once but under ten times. CDR3 nucleotides: TGCGCCAGCAGCTTGGAGAGCGGAGTTTACAATGAGCAGTTCTTC. Amino acid sequence: CASSLESGVYNEQFF. The chain combines TRBV5-1 with TRBJ2-1; D is possibly TRBD2 (5 bases). The germline V and J ends were trimmed by 0 bases and 4 bases, with 11 bases remaining between them. From germline, CDR1 is SGHRS and CDR2 YFSETQ. This CDR3 region has 15 residues.

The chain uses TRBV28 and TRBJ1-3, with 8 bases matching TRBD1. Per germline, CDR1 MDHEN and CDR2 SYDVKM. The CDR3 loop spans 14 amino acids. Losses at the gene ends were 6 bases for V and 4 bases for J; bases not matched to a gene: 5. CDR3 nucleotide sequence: TGTGCCAGCAGACAGGACAGGGTGGGAAACACCATATATTTT. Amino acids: CASRQDRVGNTIYF.

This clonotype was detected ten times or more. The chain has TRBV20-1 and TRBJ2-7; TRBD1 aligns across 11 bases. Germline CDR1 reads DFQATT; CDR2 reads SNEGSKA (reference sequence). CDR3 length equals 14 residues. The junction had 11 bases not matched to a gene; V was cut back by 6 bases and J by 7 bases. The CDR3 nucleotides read TGCAGTGCCCCAGGACAGGGGGCGGACGGGGAGCAGTACTTC. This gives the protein CSAPGQGADGEQYF.

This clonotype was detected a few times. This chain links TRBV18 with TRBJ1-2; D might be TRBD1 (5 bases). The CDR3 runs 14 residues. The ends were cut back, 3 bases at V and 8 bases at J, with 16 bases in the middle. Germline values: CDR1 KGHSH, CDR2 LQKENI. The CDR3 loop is CASSPGGGAAGYTF. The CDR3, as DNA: TGTGCCAGCTCACCGGGGGGAGGAGCAGCCGGCTACACCTTC. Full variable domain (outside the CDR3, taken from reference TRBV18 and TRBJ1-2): NAGVMQNPRHLVRRRGQEARLRCSPMKGHSHVYWYRQLPEEGLKFMVYLQKENIIDESGMPKERFSAEFPKEGPSILRIQQVVRGDSAAYFCASSPGGGAAGYTFGSGTRLTVV.

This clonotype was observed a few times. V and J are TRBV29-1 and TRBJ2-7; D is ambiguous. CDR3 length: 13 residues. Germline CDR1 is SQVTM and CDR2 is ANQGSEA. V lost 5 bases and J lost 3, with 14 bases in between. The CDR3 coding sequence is TGCAGCGTTAGGACCGGTATTCTCTACGAGCAGTACTTC. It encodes CSVRTGILYEQYF.